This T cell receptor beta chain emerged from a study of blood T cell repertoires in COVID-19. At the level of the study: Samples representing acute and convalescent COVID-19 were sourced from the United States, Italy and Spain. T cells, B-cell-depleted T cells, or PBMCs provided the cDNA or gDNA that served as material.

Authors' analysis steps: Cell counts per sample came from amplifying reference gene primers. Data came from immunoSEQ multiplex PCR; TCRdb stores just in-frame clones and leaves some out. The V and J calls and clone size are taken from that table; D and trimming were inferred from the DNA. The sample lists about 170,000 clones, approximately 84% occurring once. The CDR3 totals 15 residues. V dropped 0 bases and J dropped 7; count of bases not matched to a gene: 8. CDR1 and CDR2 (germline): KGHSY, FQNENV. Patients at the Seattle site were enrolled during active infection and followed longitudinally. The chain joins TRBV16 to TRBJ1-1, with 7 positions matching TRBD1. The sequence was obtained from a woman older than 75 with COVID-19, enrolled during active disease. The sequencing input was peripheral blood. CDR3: CASSQSRQGLYEAFF. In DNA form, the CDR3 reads TGTGCCAGCAGCCAATCGCGACAGGGCCTCTATGAAGCTTTCTTT.